Each of the 25 T cell receptor beta chains below was sequenced from the same sample in a study of CD8+CD57+ T cells in acquired aplastic anemia. Using genomic DNA as the template, TCR beta VDJ and CDR3 profiling was carried out. One entry per CDR3 protein, called by TCRdb with MiXCR from the reads. Of 200,000 to 250,000 distinct CDR3 sequences in the sample, about 60% were seen once. Selection for sequencing was limited to patients who had shown CD8+CD57+ cell expansion by flow cytometry. The sequenced material came from sorted CD4+, CD8+, or CD8+CD57+ T cells (not recorded which) from PBMCs. The receptor source for this set is a human donor with aplastic anemia.

The chain has TRBV9 and TRBJ2-7; D is ambiguous. The CDR3 sequence is 12 residues long. Germline V gives CDR1 SGDLS, CDR2 YYNGEE. Trimming shortened V by 4 bases and J by 4 bases, and 9 bases separated the two germline ends. This chain's CDR3 is CASSQAVYEQYF. As DNA, the CDR3 is TGTGCCAGCAGCCAAGCCGTGTACGAGCAGTACTTC.

The chain has TRBV2 and TRBJ2-7; D gene ambiguous. The CDR3 loop spans 11 amino acids. The germline CDR1 and CDR2 sequences are SNHLY and FYNNEI. Trimming pared 3 bases from V and 0 bases from J, leaving 0 bases between. The CDR3, as DNA: TGTGCCAGCAGTGACTCCTACGAGCAGTACTTC. Its translation is CASSDSYEQYF.

In its sample, this clonotype was seen a few times. This chain connects TRBV7-2 to TRBJ2-3; D is unresolved. CDR3 size: 12 residues. Trimming took 1 base from V and 8 from J, leaving 7 bases between them. The germline V gene encodes CDR1 SGHTA and CDR2 FQGNSA. The CDR3 sequence: CASSLDHGTQYF. CDR3 coding DNA: TGTGCCAGCAGCTTAGATCACGGTACGCAGTATTTT.

Only a few counts were recorded for this clonotype. The CDR3 region has the DNA TGTGCCACCAGTGACCGGGGCATCTACGAGCAGTACTTC. Protein sequence: CATSDRGIYEQYF. This chain joins TRBV24-1 and TRBJ2-7; D is perhaps TRBD1 or TRBD2 (5 bases each). Germline V CDR1 and CDR2: KGHDR, SFDVKD. CDR3 length equals 13 residues. V was clipped by 4 bases and J by 3 bases, with 9 bases between them.

This chain's CDR3 is CATSSPRDRGLTYTGELFF. CDR3 bases: TGTGCCACCAGCAGCCCCCGGGACAGGGGGCTAACGTACACCGGGGAGCTGTTTTTT. The rearrangement joins TRBV15 to TRBJ2-2, with TRBD1 identical over 12 bases. Trimming took 3 bases from V and 3 from J; bases not matched to a gene: 11. This CDR3 region has 19 residues. CDR1 is LNHNV, CDR2 YYDKDF, per germline (reference sequence).

This clonotype has ten or more counts. The chain employs TRBV6-6 and TRBJ2-7; 9 positions match TRBD1. Germline V gene sequence: CDR1 MNHNY, CDR2 SVGAGI (reference sequence). J was trimmed by 7 bases and V by 6 bases; bases with no gene match: 16. There are 16 residues in the CDR3. The CDR3 DNA is TGTGCCAGCAGCCAACGCCTCTGGACAGGGGACGGGGAGCAGTACTTC. Translating it yields CASSQRLWTGDGEQYF.

V gene TRBV6-6 combines with J gene TRBJ2-7; D ambiguous. CDR3 length: 13 residues. V lost 6 bases, J lost 2 bases, and 11 bases lay in between. CDR1 is MNHNY, CDR2 SVGAGI, per germline (reference sequence). CDR3 amino acids: CASSPSETYEQYV. The CDR3 coding sequence is TGTGCCAGCAGCCCCTCGGAAACCTACGAGCAGTACGTC.

This chain uses TRBV20-1 with TRBJ2-3; D gene ambiguous. CDR1 is DFQATT, CDR2 SNEGSKA, per germline (reference sequence). CDR3 length equals 14 residues. The V and J ends lost 2 bases and 4 bases respectively, with 13 bases between them. CDR3 amino acids: CSARNPGGADTQYF. CDR3 in DNA: TGCAGTGCTAGAAACCCCGGTGGGGCAGATACGCAGTATTTT.

This clonotype turned up a few times. V usage is TRBV7-9 and J usage is TRBJ2-1, with unresolved D. From germline, CDR1 is SEHNR and CDR2 FQNEAQ (reference sequence). V was cut by 4 bases and J by 8 bases, with 18 bases left in between. CDR3 length: 15 residues. In DNA form, the CDR3 reads TGTGCCAGCAGCTCGGTCGGGCCACGAGTGGATGAGCAGTTCTTC. It is translated as CASSSVGPRVDEQFF.

The rearrangement uses TRBV5-1 and TRBJ2-7; D not certain. CDR1 is SGHRS, CDR2 YFSETQ, per germline. This CDR3 is 13 amino acids long. V lost 0 bases to trimming and J lost 3 bases, with 7 bases between them. Written as DNA, the CDR3 is TGCGCCAGCAGCTTGGACGGCTACTACGAGCAGTACTTC. It yields the protein CASSLDGYYEQYF.

The V call is TRBV4-1, the J call TRBJ2-7; 10 positions match TRBD1. The V gene's germline CDR1 is MGHRA and CDR2 YSYEKL. V gave up 4 bases and J gave up 7 bases; unmatched junction bases: 4. The CDR3 runs 13 residues. CDR3 in amino acids: CASSPGTGVEQYF. Written as DNA, the CDR3 is TGCGCCAGCAGCCCTGGGACAGGGGTTGAGCAGTACTTC.

This rearrangement joins TRBV19 to TRBJ2-5, with a weak D call TRBD2 (5 bases). CDR3 length: 16 amino acids. The V gene's germline CDR1 is LNHDA and CDR2 SQIVND (reference sequence). The germline V and J ends were trimmed by 5 bases and 0 bases, with 16 bases remaining between them. The CDR3 region is CASSGVGLGYQETQYF. DNA for the CDR3: TGTGCCAGTAGTGGGGTTGGACTGGGGTACCAAGAGACCCAGTACTTC. Using reference TRBV19 and TRBJ2-5 for the parts outside the CDR3, the full variable domain is DGGITQSPKYLFRKEGQNVTLSCEQNLNHDAMYWYRQDPGQGLRLIYYSQIVNDFQKGDIAEGYSVSREKKESFPLTVTSAQKNPTAFYLCASSGVGLGYQETQYFGPGTRLLVL.

This clonotype has just a few counts. The chain uses TRBV7-8 and TRBJ2-1; tentatively, D is TRBD2 (5 bases). CDR1 and CDR2 (germline): SGHVS, FQNEAQ. V lost 5 bases, J lost 7 bases, and 21 bases lay in between. The CDR3 length is 16 residues. The CDR3 DNA is TGTGCCAGCAGCCAAATCAGCGACCCCTCGGGGAATGAGCAGTTCTTC. It translates to CASSQISDPSGNEQFF.

The chain employs TRBV19 and TRBJ2-5, with TRBD1 identical over 7 bases. This CDR3 is 14 amino acids long. Germline CDR1 is LNHDA and CDR2 is SQIVND (reference sequence). With 7 bases clipped from V and 5 bases from J, the junction kept 10 bases outside the gene matches. CDR3 sequence: CASNRGRTAETQYF. The DNA of the CDR3 is TGTGCCAGTAATAGGGGGCGCACGGCGGAGACCCAGTACTTC.

This clonotype was detected a few times. The rearrangement uses TRBV10-3 and TRBJ2-7; 10 bases are shared with TRBD1. J lost 4 bases, V lost 7 bases, and 4 bases had no gene match. The length of the CDR3 is 13 residues. CDR1 and CDR2 from the germline V gene are ENHRY and SYGVKD. CDR3 nucleotide sequence: TGTGCCATCACCGAGGACAGGGGGTACGAGCAGTACTTC. Its protein product is CAITEDRGYEQYF.

Concerning this clonotype itself: At one boundary the junction diverges from the germline segment, which might be a read error. V is TRBV7-2 and J is TRBJ2-5, with D tentatively TRBD2 (5 bases). CDR1 and CDR2 from the germline V gene are SGHTA and FQGNSA. The length of the CDR3 is 13 residues. The CDR3 region is CAISGSGGETQYF. CDR3 DNA: TGTGCCATCAGCGGATCCGGCGGGGAGACCCAGTACTTC.

The count of this clonotype is one. The rearrangement joins TRBV20-1 to TRBJ2-3; TRBD1 agrees at 8 bases. The CDR3 is made up of 15 amino acids. Germline V lookup: CDR1 DFQATT, CDR2 SNEGSKA (reference sequence). Losses at the gene ends were 5 bases for V and 1 base for J; bases not matched to a gene: 8. The CDR3 loop reads CSAPSRGRGTDTQYF. The CDR3 DNA is TGCAGTGCTCCTAGCAGGGGGCGCGGCACAGATACGCAGTATTTT.

This chain links TRBV7-3 with TRBJ1-5, with D uncertain. This CDR3 contains 13 residues. CDR1 is SGHTA and CDR2 is FQGTGA in the germline V gene. V lost 2 bases to trimming and J lost 11 bases, with 13 bases between them. CDR3: CASSLETSASQHF. CDR3 sequence (DNA): TGTGCCAGCAGCTTAGAAACGAGCGCGTCCCAGCATTTT.

V gene TRBV2 combines with J gene TRBJ1-2; D is unresolved. The CDR3 sequence is 14 residues long. The germline V and J ends were trimmed by 3 bases and 4 bases, with 12 bases remaining between them. The germline V gene encodes CDR1 SNHLY and CDR2 FYNNEI. The CDR3 spells CASSEESKVYGYTF. CDR3 coding DNA: TGTGCCAGCAGTGAGGAGAGCAAAGTCTATGGCTACACCTTC.

The chain links TRBV2 to TRBJ2-2; no clear D. Germline V gene sequence: CDR1 SNHLY, CDR2 FYNNEI. The V end lost 1 base, the J end lost 4 bases, and 10 bases lay between the germline ends. The CDR3 covers 15 residues. The CDR3 region is CASSEGLLGTGELFF. The CDR3 region has the DNA TGTGCCAGCAGTGAAGGACTTCTAGGCACCGGGGAGCTGTTTTTT. The full variable domain, completed using reference TRBV2 and TRBJ2-2, is EPEVTQTPSHQVTQMGQEVILRCVPISNHLYFYWYRQILGQKVEFLVSFYNNEISEKSEIFDDQFSVERPDGSNFTLKIRSTKLEDSAMYFCASSEGLLGTGELFFGEGSRLTVL.

The chain has TRBV20-1 and TRBJ1-5; TRBD1 is a possible D gene (6 bases). The CDR3 runs 13 residues. Germline V CDR1 and CDR2: DFQATT, SNEGSKA (reference sequence). Here the CDR3 DNA reads TGCAGCGTTGATCAGGGGATAGATCAGCCCCAGCATTTT. It is translated as CSVDQGIDQPQHF.

The rearrangement joins TRBV19 to TRBJ2-1; no clear D gene. The germline V gene encodes CDR1 LNHDA and CDR2 SQIVND (reference sequence). The CDR3 covers 12 residues. V lost 3 bases and J 7 bases, leaving 7 bases between the germline ends. The CDR3 DNA follows: TGTGCCAGTAGTATTGCTGAAAATGAGCAGTTCTTC. Its translation: CASSIAENEQFF.

V is TRBV29-1 and J is TRBJ2-1, with D uncertain. This CDR3 contains 11 residues. Germline CDR1 reads SQVTM; CDR2 reads ANQGSEA. V lost 6 bases and J lost 12, with 15 bases in between. CDR3 DNA: TGCAGCGTGGAGAAATCGGCGGCGCAGTTCTTC. This encodes CSVEKSAAQFF.

In its sample, this clonotype was seen many times. The genes are TRBV11-2 and TRBJ2-5; D remains unclear. Germline assignment: CDR1 SGHAT and CDR2 FQNNGV. Trimming took 8 bases from V and 2 from J, leaving 12 bases between them. This CDR3 has 13 residues. The CDR3 sequence: CASGKELQETQYF. The CDR3 DNA follows: TGTGCCAGCGGTAAGGAGTTACAAGAGACCCAGTACTTC.

The table lists this clonotype with a few counts. The chain recombines TRBV10-3 with TRBJ2-3; D not certain. V was pared by 0 bases and J by 4 bases, with 2 bases between. The CDR3 runs 12 residues. CDR1 is ENHRY and CDR2 is SYGVKD in the germline V gene. The CDR3 region is CAISESSDTQYF. The DNA of the CDR3 is TGTGCCATCAGTGAGTCCTCAGATACGCAGTATTTT.